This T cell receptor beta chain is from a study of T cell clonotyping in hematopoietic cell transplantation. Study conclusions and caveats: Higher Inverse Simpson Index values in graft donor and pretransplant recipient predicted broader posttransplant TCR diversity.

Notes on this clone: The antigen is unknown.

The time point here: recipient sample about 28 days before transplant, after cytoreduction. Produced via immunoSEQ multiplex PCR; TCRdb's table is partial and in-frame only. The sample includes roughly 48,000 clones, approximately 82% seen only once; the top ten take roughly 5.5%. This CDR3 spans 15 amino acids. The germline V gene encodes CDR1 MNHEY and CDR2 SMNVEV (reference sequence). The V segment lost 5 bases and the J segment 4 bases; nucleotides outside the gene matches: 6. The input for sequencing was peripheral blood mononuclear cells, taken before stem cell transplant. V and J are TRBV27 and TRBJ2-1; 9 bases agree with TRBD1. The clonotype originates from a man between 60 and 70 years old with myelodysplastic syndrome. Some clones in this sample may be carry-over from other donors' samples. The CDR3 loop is CASSPRTGVYNEQFF. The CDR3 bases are TGTGCCAGCAGTCCCCGGACAGGGGTGTACAATGAGCAGTTCTTC.